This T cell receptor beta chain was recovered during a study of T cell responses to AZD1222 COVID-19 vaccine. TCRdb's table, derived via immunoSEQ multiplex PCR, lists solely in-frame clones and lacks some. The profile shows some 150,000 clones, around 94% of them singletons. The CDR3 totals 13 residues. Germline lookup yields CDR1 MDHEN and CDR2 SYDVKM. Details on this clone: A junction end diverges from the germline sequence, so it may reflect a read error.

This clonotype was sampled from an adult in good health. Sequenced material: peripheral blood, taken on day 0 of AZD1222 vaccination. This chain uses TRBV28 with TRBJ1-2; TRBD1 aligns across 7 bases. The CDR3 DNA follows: TGTGCCAGCATTTTACAGGGGAGCTATGGCTACACCTTC. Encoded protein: CASILQGSYGYTF.